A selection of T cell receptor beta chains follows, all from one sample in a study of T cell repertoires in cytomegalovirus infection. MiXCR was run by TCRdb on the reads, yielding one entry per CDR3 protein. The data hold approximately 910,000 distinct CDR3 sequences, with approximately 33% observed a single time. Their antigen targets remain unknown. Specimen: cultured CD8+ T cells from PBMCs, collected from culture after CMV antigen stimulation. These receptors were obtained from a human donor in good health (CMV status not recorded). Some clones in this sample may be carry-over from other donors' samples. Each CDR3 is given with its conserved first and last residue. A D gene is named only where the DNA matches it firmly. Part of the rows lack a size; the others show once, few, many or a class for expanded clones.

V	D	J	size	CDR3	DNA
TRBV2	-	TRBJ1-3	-	CASSEVPGQHSGNTIYF	TGTGCCAGCAGTGAAGTCCCCGGACAGCACTCTGGAAACACCATATATTTT
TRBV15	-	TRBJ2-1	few	CATSSERYNEQFF	TGTGCCACCAGCAGTGAGCGATACAATGAGCAGTTCTTC
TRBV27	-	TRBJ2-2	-	CASSLSVGTTGELFF	TGTGCCAGCAGTTTATCGGTGGGAACCACCGGGGAGCTGTTTTTT
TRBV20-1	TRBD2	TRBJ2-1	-	CSARARGGNEQFF	TGCAGTGCTAGAGCTCGGGGGGGCAATGAGCAGTTCTTC
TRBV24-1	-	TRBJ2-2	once	CATSDRQRQKSGELFF	TGTGCCACCAGTGACCGTCAGCGACAGAAGTCCGGGGAGCTGTTTTTT
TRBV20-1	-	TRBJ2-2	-	CSASAGSGELFF	TGCAGTGCTAGTGCAGGGTCCGGGGAGCTGTTTTTT
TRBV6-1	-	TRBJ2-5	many	CASSVEGQETQYF	TGTGCCAGCAGTGTCGAAGGCCAAGAGACCCAGTACTTC
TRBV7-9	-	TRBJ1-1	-	CASSLGQVESTEAFF	TGTGCCAGCAGCTTAGGGCAGGTGGAGAGCACTGAAGCTTTCTTT
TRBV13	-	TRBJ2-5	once	CASSTSPRGWGKETQYF	TGTGCCAGCAGCACCAGCCCGCGGGGATGGGGCAAGGAGACCCAGTACTTC
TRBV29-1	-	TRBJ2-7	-	CSVDRQDSYEQYF	TGCAGCGTTGATCGGCAGGACTCCTACGAGCAGTACTTC
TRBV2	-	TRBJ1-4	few	CASSLLHISRRDEKLFF	TGTGCCAGCAGTCTCCTCCATATATCTCGGCGGGATGAAAAACTGTTTTTT
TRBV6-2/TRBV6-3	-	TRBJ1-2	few	CASNSWTTNYGYTF	TGTGCCAGCAACTCCTGGACAACGAACTATGGCTACACCTTC
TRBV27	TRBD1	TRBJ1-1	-	CASSLSWRQGRNTEAFF	TGTGCCAGCAGTTTATCGTGGAGACAGGGACGGAACACTGAAGCTTTCTTT
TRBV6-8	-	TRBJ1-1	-	CASSYSSSWGTEAFF	TGTGCCAGCAGTTACTCGTCGAGTTGGGGGACTGAAGCTTTCTTT
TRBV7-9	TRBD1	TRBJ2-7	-	CASSLDEGAGYEQYF	TGTGCCAGCAGCTTAGATGAGGGGGCTGGGTACGAGCAGTACTTC
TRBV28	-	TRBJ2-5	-	CVSSDRNYWTQYF	TGTGTCAGCAGCGACAGGAACTATTGGACCCAGTACTTC
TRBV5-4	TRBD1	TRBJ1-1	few	CASSLAFRGRDTEAFF	TGTGCCAGCAGCTTGGCCTTCAGGGGGCGCGACACTGAAGCTTTCTTT
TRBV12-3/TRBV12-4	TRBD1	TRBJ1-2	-	CASSMWDRVNYGYTF	TGTGCCAGCAGTATGTGGGACAGGGTTAACTATGGCTACACCTTC
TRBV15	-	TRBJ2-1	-	CATSRAGEQFF	TGTGCCACCAGCAGGGCGGGTGAGCAGTTCTTC
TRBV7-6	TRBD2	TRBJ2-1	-	CASSFSGGRAGEQFF	TGTGCCAGCAGCTTTAGCGGGGGCCGGGCGGGAGAGCAGTTCTTC
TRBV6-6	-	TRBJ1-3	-	CASSYSQGGALGNTIYF	TGTGCCAGCAGTTACTCGCAGGGAGGGGCACTCGGAAACACCATATATTTT
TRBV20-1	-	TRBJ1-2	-	CSAREGTATTINYGYTF	TGCAGTGCTAGAGAGGGAACAGCGACTACGATTAACTATGGCTACACCTTC
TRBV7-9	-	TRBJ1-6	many	CASSSNPANSPLHF	TGTGCCAGCAGCTCAAATCCTGCCAATTCACCCCTCCACTTT
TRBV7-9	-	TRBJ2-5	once	CASSLDFTLATQETQYF	TGTGCCAGCAGCTTAGACTTTACGCTAGCGACACAAGAGACCCAGTACTTC
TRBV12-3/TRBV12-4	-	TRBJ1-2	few	CASSSTAAFGYTF	TGTGCCAGCAGTTCGACAGCCGCCTTTGGCTACACCTTC
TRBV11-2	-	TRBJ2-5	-	CASSLTSRGQETQYF	TGTGCCAGCAGTCTTACTAGCCGGGGCCAAGAGACCCAGTACTTC
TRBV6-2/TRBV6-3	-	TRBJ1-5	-	CASSYQDVLSNQPQHF	TGTGCCAGCAGTTATCAGGACGTCCTTAGCAATCAGCCCCAGCATTTT
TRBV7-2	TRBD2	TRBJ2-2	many	CASSLAGAPGTGELFF	TGTGCCAGCAGTTTAGCGGGGGCCCCTGGGACCGGGGAGCTGTTTTTT
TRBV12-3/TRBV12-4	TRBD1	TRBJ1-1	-	CASSARDRAGEAFF	TGTGCCAGCAGTGCTCGGGACAGGGCGGGTGAAGCTTTCTTT
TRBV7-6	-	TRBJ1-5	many	CASSLDARGQPQHF	TGTGCCAGCAGCCTGGACGCCCGGGGTCAGCCCCAGCATTTT
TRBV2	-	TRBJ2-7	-	CASRGAPSYEQYF	TGTGCCAGCAGGGGAGCGCCGTCCTACGAGCAGTACTTC
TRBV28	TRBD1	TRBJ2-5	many	CASSTHGQGTGETQYF	TGTGCCAGCAGTACCCACGGACAGGGAACAGGAGAGACCCAGTACTTC
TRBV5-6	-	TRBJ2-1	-	CASSRVAEEFF	TGTGCCAGCAGCCGGGTAGCTGAAGAGTTCTTC
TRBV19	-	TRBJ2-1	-	CASSVDSLSSYNEQFF	TGTGCCAGTAGTGTGGACAGTTTGAGCTCCTACAATGAGCAGTTCTTC
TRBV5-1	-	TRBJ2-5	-	CASSLGTTKETQYF	TGCGCCAGCAGCTTGGGGACTACCAAAGAGACCCAGTACTTC
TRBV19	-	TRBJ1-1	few	CASSIVDGTEAFF	TGTGCCAGTAGTATAGTGGATGGCACTGAAGCTTTCTTT
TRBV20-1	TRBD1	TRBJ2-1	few	CSAREPGQGKYNEQFF	TGCAGTGCTAGGGAGCCGGGACAGGGAAAGTACAATGAGCAGTTCTTC
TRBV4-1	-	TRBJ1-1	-	CASSHFFPGPNTEAFF	TGCGCCAGCAGCCATTTTTTCCCCGGGCCCAACACTGAAGCTTTCTTT
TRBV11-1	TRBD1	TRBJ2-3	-	CASSFYGDSKSTDTQYF	TGTGCCAGCAGCTTTTACGGGGACAGTAAGAGTACAGATACGCAGTATTTT
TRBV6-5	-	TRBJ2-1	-	CASKYNGGSSYNEQFF	TGTGCCAGCAAGTACAATGGGGGAAGCTCCTACAATGAGCAGTTCTTC
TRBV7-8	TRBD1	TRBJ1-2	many	CASSSMAGGINYGYTF	TGTGCCAGCAGCTCTATGGCAGGGGGAATTAACTATGGCTACACCTTC
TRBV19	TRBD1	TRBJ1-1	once	CASSPLGQGEPNTEAFF	TGTGCCAGTAGTCCACTCGGACAGGGGGAGCCGAACACTGAAGCTTTCTTT
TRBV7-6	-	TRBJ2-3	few	CASSLVHAGTDTQYF	TGTGCCAGCAGCTTAGTTCATGCCGGCACAGATACGCAGTATTTT
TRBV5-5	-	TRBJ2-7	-	CASSLTASYEQYF	TGTGCCAGCAGCTTGACAGCTTCCTACGAGCAGTACTTC
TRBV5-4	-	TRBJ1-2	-	CASSLGHLYTF	TGTGCCAGCAGCTTGGGTCACCTCTACACCTTC
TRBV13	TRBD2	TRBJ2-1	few	CASGPRGGPNEQFF	TGTGCCAGCGGGCCCCGGGGAGGGCCGAATGAGCAGTTCTTC
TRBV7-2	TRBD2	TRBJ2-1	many	CASSLMGEGSIYNEQFF	TGTGCCAGCAGCTTAATGGGGGAGGGGTCGATCTACAATGAGCAGTTCTTC
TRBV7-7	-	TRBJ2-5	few	CASSPAGRPETQYF	TGTGCTAGCAGCCCGGCGGGACGGCCAGAGACCCAGTACTTC
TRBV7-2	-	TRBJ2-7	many	CASSESTGPTYEQYF	TGTGCCAGCAGCGAAAGTACAGGTCCGACCTACGAGCAGTACTTC
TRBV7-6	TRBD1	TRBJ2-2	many	CASSLSGTGNTGELFF	TGTGCCAGCAGCTTATCTGGGACAGGGAACACCGGGGAGCTGTTTTTT
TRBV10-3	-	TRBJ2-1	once	CAISLAGHNEQFF	TGTGCCATCAGCCTGGCGGGCCACAATGAGCAGTTCTTC
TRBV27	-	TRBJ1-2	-	CASSLAGAAPGFYGYTF	TGTGCCAGCAGTTTGGCAGGGGCGGCGCCGGGCTTCTATGGCTACACCTTC
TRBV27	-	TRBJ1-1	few	CASSLVPSGLVNTEAFF	TGTGCCAGCAGCCTGGTCCCCTCGGGGTTAGTGAACACTGAAGCTTTCTTT
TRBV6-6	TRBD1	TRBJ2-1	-	CASSWTGGGDEQFF	TGTGCCAGCAGTTGGACAGGGGGAGGGGATGAGCAGTTCTTC
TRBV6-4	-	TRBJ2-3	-	CASSDSLARDTQYF	TGTGCCAGCAGTGACTCTCTAGCGAGAGATACGCAGTATTTT
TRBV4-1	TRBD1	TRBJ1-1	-	CASSRWDRGDTEAFF	TGCGCCAGCAGCCGATGGGACAGGGGAGACACTGAAGCTTTCTTT
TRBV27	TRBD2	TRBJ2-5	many	CASSGGSGGVTQYF	TGTGCCAGCAGTGGGGGTAGCGGGGGGGTGACCCAGTACTTC